The present TCR beta chain was sequenced within a study of T cells in Graves' hyperthyroidism and ophthalmopathy. Regions amplified from RNA transcripts were the TCR beta CDR3 regions. The TCR CDR3 was amplified in a first-round RT-PCR using the HTBI primer set. Each CDR3 protein is one row after TCRdb ran MiXCR on the multiplex PCR reads. The repertoire holds 300,000 to 500,000 distinct CDR3 sequences, over 13% seen once, with 28% in the top ten. Germline CDR1 and CDR2: SNHLY and FYNNEI. The CDR3 length is 16 residues. The J segment lost 2 bases and the V segment lost 6 bases, leaving 10 bases of the junction unmatched. This clonotype was picked up many times.

The TCR was taken from a man between 50 and 59 years old with Graves' ophthalmopathy. The specimen was blood. This chain joins TRBV2 and TRBJ2-5; the match to TRBD2 covers 9 bases. CDR3 in DNA: TGTGCCAGCAGCCCCATCGGGACTAGCAGACAAGAGACCCAGTACTTC. Protein: CASSPIGTSRQETQYF.